This T cell receptor beta chain is from a study of blood T cell repertoires in COVID-19. The table came from immunoSEQ multiplex PCR; TCRdb's copy has only in-frame clones and leaves some out. This table holds around 93,000 clones, roughly 82% found once. After removal of 0 bases from V and 7 bases from J, the junction contained 6 bases not matched to a gene. Germline CDR1 reads SGDLS; CDR2 reads YYNGEE. The CDR3 is made up of 14 amino acids. The specimen was peripheral blood. The sequence derives from an elderly man with acute or convalescent COVID-19. V is TRBV9 and J is TRBJ1-1; TRBD1 aligns across 7 bases. The CDR3 region is CASSVGIGTDEAFF. CDR3 DNA: TGTGCCAGCAGCGTAGGAATAGGGACAGATGAAGCTTTCTTT.